What follows are 15 T cell receptor beta chains derived from one specimen sequenced in a study of shared clonotypes between healthy human individuals. The method was immunoSEQ multiplex PCR; TCRdb's version includes in-frame clones alone and lacks a portion of them. The sample has about 2.4 million clones, 93% seen once. The material sequenced was naive CD4+ T cells from PBMCs. Stated subset: CD45RA+ positively selected. The source of these receptors is a man aged 18 to 29 in good health. Some clones in this sample may be carry-over from other donors' samples.

This sequence joins TRBV10-3 and TRBJ1-5; D remains unclear. The CDR3 covers 15 residues. Germline V gene sequence: CDR1 ENHRY, CDR2 SYGVKD. The V and J ends lost 4 bases and 0 bases respectively, with 10 bases between them. The CDR3 region is CAISAMGDSNQPQHF. CDR3 DNA: TGTGCCATCAGTGCCATGGGAGATAGCAATCAGCCCCAGCATTTT.

The gene calls are TRBV27 and TRBJ1-4; a possible D gene is TRBD1 (6 bases). From germline, CDR1 is MNHEY and CDR2 SMNVEV (reference sequence). V lost 8 bases and J lost 8, with 21 bases in between. The CDR3 totals 15 residues. In nucleotides, the CDR3 is TGTGCCAGCCGACCTCTCGGAGGGGGTGAGGAAAAACTGTTTTTT. The encoded protein is CASRPLGGGEEKLFF.

The genes are TRBV28 and TRBJ1-2, with a possible D match to TRBD1 (5 bases). V gave up 4 bases and J gave up 2 bases, with 14 bases separating them. From germline, CDR1 is MDHEN and CDR2 SYDVKM. The CDR3 extends over 15 amino acids. The CDR3 is CASSSGRGDNYGYTF. The CDR3 DNA reads as TGTGCCAGCAGTTCCGGGCGTGGGGACAACTATGGCTACACCTTC.

This rearrangement joins TRBV7-6 to TRBJ1-2, with 11 bases matching TRBD1. From germline, CDR1 is SGHVS and CDR2 FNYEAQ. The V and J ends lost 5 bases and 8 bases, in that order; junction bases with no gene match: 7. This CDR3 is 14 amino acids long. CDR3 DNA sequence: TGTGCCAGCAGCCCACCGGGACAGGGGGTCGGCTACACCTTC. This encodes CASSPPGQGVGYTF.

The chain is built from TRBV6-5 and TRBJ2-5; D possibly corresponds to TRBD1 (6 bases). V was trimmed by 2 bases and J by 5 bases, leaving 15 bases between them. This CDR3 contains 15 residues. Germline CDR1 reads MNHEY; CDR2 reads SVGAGI. The CDR3 loop reads CASSYMQGSRETQYF. CDR3 nucleotides: TGTGCCAGCAGTTACATGCAGGGGAGTCGGGAGACCCAGTACTTC.

The chain employs TRBV9 and TRBJ2-2; no reliable D call. Germline loops: CDR1 SGDLS, CDR2 YYNGEE. V dropped 5 bases and J dropped 3 bases, with 14 bases sitting between them. The CDR3 totals 15 residues. CDR3 region: CASSSALTHTGELFF. As DNA, the CDR3 is TGTGCCAGCAGTTCAGCACTTACCCACACCGGGGAGCTGTTTTTT.

V is TRBV5-1 and J is TRBJ2-1; weak D call: TRBD2 (6 bases). Trimming shortened V by 3 bases and J by 6 bases, and 16 bases separated the two germline ends. The CDR3 has 15 amino acids. Germline values: CDR1 SGHRS, CDR2 YFSETQ. In nucleotides, the CDR3 is TGCGCCAGCAGCTACACAACCCAGGAGGGCAATGAGCAGTTCTTC. It specifies CASSYTTQEGNEQFF.

This chain links TRBV19 with TRBJ2-7, with 11 bases matching TRBD2. CDR3 length equals 15 residues. The ends lost 6 bases at V and 3 bases at J; junction bases unmatched: 7. Looked up from germline, CDR1 is LNHDA and CDR2 is SQIVND (reference sequence). CDR3 bases: TGTGCCAGTAGAGACCCTACTAGCGGGAGCTACGAGCAGTACTTC. This encodes CASRDPTSGSYEQYF.

The chain joins TRBV5-6 to TRBJ1-2, with 8 bases lining up with TRBD1. This CDR3 region has 16 residues. With V trimmed by 10 bases and J by 1 base, 15 bases remained unmatched. CDR1 SGHDT and CDR2 YYEEEE come from the germline V gene. CDR3 nucleotide sequence: TGTGCCTCTTGGATGGGGGGGACAGGTCATAACTATGGCTACACCTTC. Translated, it gives CASWMGGTGHNYGYTF. The full variable domain, rest sourced from reference TRBV5-6 and TRBJ1-2, is DAGVTQSPTHLIKTRGQQVTLRCSPKSGHDTVSWYQQALGQGPQFIFQYYEEEERQRGNFPDRFSGHQFPNYSSELNVNALLLGDSALYLCASWMGGTGHNYGYTFGSGTRLTVV.

The chain carries TRBV18 and TRBJ1-2; TRBD1 might be the D (5 bases). V was shortened by 3 bases and J by 6 bases, with 17 bases between the two germline ends. The length of the CDR3 is 15 residues. The germline CDR1 and CDR2 sequences are KGHSH and LQKENI. The CDR3: CASSPTLWDWDGYTF. The CDR3 coding sequence is TGTGCCAGCTCACCGACACTTTGGGACTGGGATGGCTACACCTTC.

The sample holds one count of this clone. This chain joins TRBV10-3 and TRBJ1-3; D unclear. This CDR3 is 16 amino acids long. Germline loops: CDR1 ENHRY, CDR2 SYGVKD. The V gene lost 0 bases and the J gene lost 10 bases, with 19 bases spanning the gap. This CDR3 reads CAISESKGRGSGTIYF. The CDR3 DNA is TGTGCCATCAGTGAGTCGAAGGGCCGCGGGTCGGGGACCATATATTTT.

The genes are TRBV19 and TRBJ1-3; D is perhaps TRBD1 (5 bases). The CDR3 contains 13 residues. Germline CDR1 LNHDA, CDR2 SQIVND (reference sequence). In DNA, the CDR3 is TGTGCTAGTCCGGGGACCTCTGGAAACACCATATATTTT. Protein: CASPGTSGNTIYF.

This chain connects TRBV5-1 to TRBJ2-5, with TRBD2 matching 9 bases. Germline V gene sequence: CDR1 SGHRS, CDR2 YFSETQ. The trim removed 6 bases at V and 4 bases at J, leaving 10 bases unmatched. The CDR3 extends over 15 amino acids. The chain's CDR3 is CASTNLAGEGETQYF. CDR3 DNA: TGCGCCAGCACCAATTTAGCGGGAGAGGGAGAGACCCAGTACTTC.

This chain's CDR3 is CASSGARSQYF. The CDR3 DNA reads TGTGCCAGCAGTGGGGCGAGGTCCCAGTACTTC. The chain uses TRBV25-1 and TRBJ2-7; D remains ambiguous. The CDR3 contains 11 residues. The V gene lost 4 bases and the J gene lost 10 bases, with 11 bases spanning the gap. The germline gives CDR1 MGHDK, CDR2 SYGVNS.

The J gene is TRBJ2-3, the V gene TRBV9, with TRBD1 matching 7 bases. The CDR3 is 15 amino acids. The germline V gene encodes CDR1 SGDLS and CDR2 YYNGEE. V was clipped by 4 bases and J by 0 bases; unmatched bases: 5. CDR3 in DNA: TGTGCCAGCAGCCCGAGGGGGCAGAGCACAGATACGCAGTATTTT. Its translation is CASSPRGQSTDTQYF.